The 15 T cell receptor beta chains below come from one sample, sequenced in a study of blood T cell repertoires in COVID-19. Here immunoSEQ multiplex PCR was the method, and the copy in TCRdb shows in-frame clones only, minus some. This table holds a few hundred thousand clones, around nine tenths found once. The sequenced sample consisted of PBMCs or T cells enriched from blood (not recorded which). The receptor source for this set is a woman in her fifties or sixties who had recovered from COVID-19.

The genes are TRBV7-2 and TRBJ1-2; TRBD1 aligns across 9 bases. CDR3 length: 15 residues. V trimming: 0 bases; J trimming: 5 bases; junction bases outside the gene matches: 4. Germline assignment: CDR1 SGHTA and CDR2 FQGNSA. The CDR3 DNA reads as TGTGCCAGCAGCTTAGCACGGGACAGGGCTTATGGCTACACCTTC. Translation: CASSLARDRAYGYTF.

The rearrangement links TRBV18 to TRBJ1-2; D uncertain. V lost 8 bases and J lost 3, with 10 bases in between. The CDR3 covers 12 residues. The germline CDR1 and CDR2 sequences are KGHSH and LQKENI. The CDR3 DNA reads as TGTGCCAGCCTACGGGGTGACTATGGCTACACCTTC. Translated: CASLRGDYGYTF.

CDR3 region: CASSPQSAGVANEQFF. CDR3 DNA: TGCGCCAGCAGCCCCCAATCTGCGGGGGTGGCCAATGAGCAGTTCTTC. The chain recombines TRBV5-1 with TRBJ2-1, with 7 positions matching TRBD2. The CDR3 totals 16 residues. V dropped 4 bases and J dropped 6; count of bases not matched to a gene: 13. Germline CDR1 SGHRS, CDR2 YFSETQ.

V and J are TRBV19 and TRBJ2-1; TRBD1 is a possible D gene (7 bases). This CDR3 is 15 amino acids long. The ends were cut back, 2 bases at V and 3 bases at J, with 11 bases in the middle. In germline, CDR1 is LNHDA, CDR2 SQIVND (reference sequence). The CDR3 loop reads CASSIQGGLYNEQFF. CDR3 bases: TGTGCCAGTAGTATACAGGGGGGCCTCTACAATGAGCAGTTCTTC.

V usage is TRBV5-1 and J usage is TRBJ2-5, with TRBD1 identical over 9 bases. CDR1 is SGHRS and CDR2 is YFSETQ in the germline V gene. V lost 4 bases, J lost 4 bases, and 8 bases stayed unmatched. This CDR3 is 15 amino acids long. CDR3 sequence (DNA): TGCGCCAGCAGCCCACAGGGGGCGATTAGAGAGACCCAGTACTTC. Amino acids: CASSPQGAIRETQYF. Filled out from reference TRBV5-1 and TRBJ2-5, the complete variable domain reads KAGVTQTPRYLIKTRGQQVTLSCSPISGHRSVSWYQQTPGQGLQFLFEYFSETQRNKGNFPGRFSGRQFSNSRSEMNVSTLELGDSALYLCASSPQGAIRETQYFGPGTRLLVL.

The chain combines TRBV5-1 with TRBJ1-6; 11 positions agree with TRBD1. V was pared by 1 base and J by 7 bases, with 13 bases of the junction left unmatched. Per germline, CDR1 SGHRS and CDR2 YFSETQ. The CDR3 is 19 residues long. CDR3 amino acids: CASSLYGQGAAVGNSPLHF. CDR3 nucleotide sequence: TGCGCCAGCAGCTTGTATGGACAGGGGGCTGCTGTGGGAAATTCACCCCTCCACTTT. The entire variable domain, with the rest obtained from reference TRBV5-1 and TRBJ1-6, is as follows: KAGVTQTPRYLIKTRGQQVTLSCSPISGHRSVSWYQQTPGQGLQFLFEYFSETQRNKGNFPGRFSGRQFSNSRSEMNVSTLELGDSALYLCASSLYGQGAAVGNSPLHFGNGTRLTVT.

The chain employs TRBV27 and TRBJ2-4; TRBD2 agrees at 8 bases. V was clipped by 4 bases and J by 9 bases; unmatched bases: 11. The CDR3 has 15 amino acids. The germline V gene has CDR1 MNHEY and CDR2 SMNVEV (reference sequence). CDR3 region: CASSSLGLAGGIQYF. In nucleotides, the CDR3 is TGTGCCAGCAGTTCCCTCGGACTAGCCGGGGGCATTCAGTACTTC.

The rearrangement joins TRBV28 to TRBJ1-1; possibly TRBD1 for D (5 bases). Germline V lookup: CDR1 MDHEN, CDR2 SYDVKM. The CDR3 loop spans 17 amino acids. Trimming cost V 3 bases and J 0 bases, with 17 bases left between them. The CDR3 is CASSLRNIATVNTEAFF. In DNA form, the CDR3 reads TGTGCCAGCAGTTTGAGGAATATCGCGACAGTGAACACTGAAGCTTTCTTT.

V and J are TRBV10-2 and TRBJ1-1; D is possibly TRBD1 (5 bases). V lost 2 bases, J lost 1 base, and 8 bases lay in between. The germline gives CDR1 WSHSY, CDR2 SAAADI. CDR3 length: 14 residues. The CDR3 sequence: CASSEPTENTEAFF. As DNA, the CDR3 is TGCGCCAGCAGTGAGCCGACAGAGAACACTGAAGCTTTCTTT.

The V and J genes are TRBV12-3 or TRBV12-4 and TRBJ2-5; D may be TRBD2 (6 bases). V lost 8 bases and J 5 bases, leaving 15 bases between the germline ends. There are 13 residues in the CDR3. The chain's CDR3 is CASQHQEGETQYF. CDR3 sequence (DNA): TGTGCCAGCCAACATCAGGAGGGGGAGACCCAGTACTTC.

There are a few counts of this clone. The V and J genes are TRBV27 and TRBJ2-2; 8 positions match TRBD1. J lost 7 bases, V lost 6 bases, and 16 bases had no gene match. CDR1 and CDR2 from the germline V gene are MNHEY and SMNVEV (reference sequence). This CDR3 has 17 residues. CDR3 sequence: CASSLVGRGREGGELFF. Here the CDR3 DNA reads TGTGCCAGCAGCCTCGTGGGCAGGGGGCGCGAAGGCGGGGAGCTGTTTTTT.

The chain carries TRBV18 and TRBJ2-1; D may be TRBD2 (5 bases). The CDR3 loop spans 15 amino acids. The V and J ends lost 6 bases and 0 bases respectively, with 12 bases between them. Germline CDR1 and CDR2: KGHSH and LQKENI. CDR3 nucleotide sequence: TGTGCCAGCTCCCTCACTAGTCCCTCCTACAATGAGCAGTTCTTC. Translated, it gives CASSLTSPSYNEQFF.

The chain couples TRBV2 to TRBJ2-7; 10 nucleotides agree with TRBD1. The CDR3 totals 17 residues. The germline V gene encodes CDR1 SNHLY and CDR2 FYNNEI. Germline trimming cut 5 bases from V and 4 bases from J; bases unmatched to any gene: 14. The CDR3 sequence is CASSPGQGRVWIYEQYF. CDR3 coding DNA: TGTGCCAGCAGTCCGGGACAGGGGAGGGTTTGGATATACGAGCAGTACTTC.

The V gene is TRBV2, the J gene TRBJ1-2; weak D call: TRBD1 (5 bases). Germline assignment: CDR1 SNHLY and CDR2 FYNNEI. This CDR3 comprises 12 residues. The V and J ends lost 11 bases and 4 bases respectively, with 14 bases between them. The CDR3 nucleotides are TGTGCCGGGGGGGAGTTAAGCTATGGCTACACCTTC. This translates into CAGGELSYGYTF.

V is TRBV29-1 and J is TRBJ2-7; D gene unclear. CDR3 length: 11 amino acids. Trimming took off 4 bases at V and 1 base at J, with 5 bases between the two ends. Per germline, CDR1 SQVTM and CDR2 ANQGSEA. CDR3 DNA: TGCAGCGTTGTCTCTTCCTACGAGCAGTACTTC. Translation gives CSVVSSYEQYF.